This is a list of T cell receptor beta chains from one sample in a study of patients and donors after allogeneic stem cell transplantation. TCRdb used MiXCR to reprocess the RT-PCR reads, holding one entry per CDR3 protein. The sample lists about 410,000 distinct CDR3 sequences, more than 15% occurring once. Material for sequencing was blood, either unsorted or a sorted T cell fraction (not recorded which). These receptors all come from a human donor who was either an allogeneic HSCT recipient or a stem cell or donor lymphocyte infusion donor (not recorded which). It is not recorded whose cells these are; they may come from a transplant donor. CDR3s include the opening cysteine and the closing phenylalanine or tryptophan. Fields, in order: J gene, D gene, clone size, V gene, CDR3 DNA, CDR3 protein. The D gene is left open where the match is weak. Clone size is stated in some rows and not others, as once, few, many or a class when expanded.

TRBJ1-1,-,few,TRBV9,TGTGCCAGCAGCCCCCACTCCAGGGATCACACTGAAGCTTTCTTT,CASSPHSRDHTEAFF
TRBJ1-1,-,-,TRBV11-3,TGTGCCAGCAGAACCCCCCTGGACACTGAAGCTTTCTTT,CASRTPLDTEAFF
TRBJ2-7,TRBD1,-,TRBV6-5,TGTGCCAGCAGTTCCAAAGACAGGGGGAAATGGGAGCAGTACTTC,CASSSKDRGKWEQYF
TRBJ2-2,-,few,TRBV9,TGTGCCAGCACCCCCTTCACCGGGGAGCTGTTTTTT,CASTPFTGELFF
TRBJ1-1,-,-,TRBV27,TGTGCCAGCAGTTTGAGTAGAACCACTGAAGCTTTCTTT,CASSLSRTTEAFF
TRBJ1-2,-,-,TRBV30,TGTGCCTGGAGTGTCAACTATGGCTACACCTTC,CAWSVNYGYTF
TRBJ1-1,-,-,TRBV6-1,TGTGCCAGCAGCCGCACCTCCGGGGAACCAATTGAGGCTTTCTTT,CASSRTSGEPIEAFF
TRBJ2-7,-,-,TRBV12-3/TRBV12-4,TGTGCCAGCAGTTTAGCCTCTAAACAGGGTACCTACGAGCAGTACTTC,CASSLASKQGTYEQYF
TRBJ2-7,-,-,TRBV20-1,TGCAGTGCTAGATTCAGGGCGACCTACGAGCAGTACTTC,CSARFRATYEQYF
TRBJ1-2,-,many,TRBV4-1,TGCGCCAGCAGCCAAGGGAGGGGTTATGGCTACACCTTC,CASSQGRGYGYTF
TRBJ2-7,-,few,TRBV6-5,TGTGCCAGCAGTTACGGGGTCTTGTACGAGCAGTACTTC,CASSYGVLYEQYF
TRBJ2-7,TRBD2,few,TRBV6-1,TGTGCCAGCAGTGAAGTTCTAGCGGGACTGGGTGAGCAGTACTTC,CASSEVLAGLGEQYF
TRBJ2-2,-,-,TRBV6-5,TGTGCCAGCAGTTTCGGGAGTCGTACCGGGGAGCTGTTTTTT,CASSFGSRTGELFF
TRBJ1-2,-,-,TRBV7-9,TGTGCCAGCAGCCCACTCGGGAAATCTAACTATGGCTACACCTTC,CASSPLGKSNYGYTF
TRBJ2-3,TRBD1,few,TRBV15,TGTGCCACCAGCCCGCGGAGGACAGGGGGCCCAGATACGCAGTATTTT,CATSPRRTGGPDTQYF
TRBJ2-7,-,-,TRBV5-1,TGCGCCAGCAGCTTGGCGCAGGAGATAGCCTACGAGCAGTACTTC,CASSLAQEIAYEQYF
TRBJ2-3,-,many,TRBV5-1,TGCGCCAGCAGCGCCCGGGATACGCAGTATTTT,CASSARDTQYF
TRBJ1-2,TRBD1,-,TRBV5-1,TGCGCCAGCAGCTTGGTGAGGACAGGGGGCGCGGAGGGCTACACCTTC,CASSLVRTGGAEGYTF
TRBJ2-7,TRBD2,many,TRBV5-1,TGCGCCAGCAGCCTAGGGGGACTAGCGAACGAGCAGTACTTC,CASSLGGLANEQYF
TRBJ2-1,TRBD2,few,TRBV18,TGTGCCAGCTCACCCGAACTAGCGGGGGTCACCAATGAGCAGTTCTTC,CASSPELAGVTNEQFF
TRBJ2-3,TRBD1,few,TRBV6-1,TGTGCCGGGGGACAGGGGGTTTCGACAGATACGCAGTATTTT,CAGGQGVSTDTQYF
TRBJ2-1,-,few,TRBV10-3,TGTGCCACCCGACAGGGACTGGGTAATGAGCAGTTCTTC,CATRQGLGNEQFF
TRBJ2-3,TRBD2,-,TRBV9,TGTGCCAGCAGCGAAGCGGGGAGCCGCACAGATACGCAGTATTTT,CASSEAGSRTDTQYF
TRBJ1-1,-,-,TRBV29-1,TGCAGCGTTGGGGGGGAGAGACTCATGAACACTGAAGCTTTCTTT,CSVGGERLMNTEAFF
TRBJ2-2,-,few,TRBV5-1,TGCGCCAGCAGCTCTCACAACGGCGTCAACACCGGGGAGCTGTTTTTT,CASSSHNGVNTGELFF
TRBJ1-1,-,-,TRBV21-1,TGTGCCAGCAGCAAACGACACGGGGTGCCTAGCGCTGAAGCTTTCTTT,CASSKRHGVPSAEAFF
TRBJ2-1,-,few,TRBV4-1,TGCGCCAGCAGCCAGACACACAATGAGCAGTTCTTC,CASSQTHNEQFF
TRBJ2-3,TRBD2,few,TRBV7-3,TGTGCCAGCAGCCCCTCGACTAGCGGGGGGCCGAACACAGATACGCAGTATTTT,CASSPSTSGGPNTDTQYF
TRBJ1-2,TRBD1,few,TRBV4-1,TGCGCCAGCAGCCAGGGACAGGGGAGGTATGGCTACACCTTC,CASSQGQGRYGYTF
TRBJ2-7,-,-,TRBV6-5,TGTGCCAGCAGTTACCGATCTCACTACGAGCAGTACTTC,CASSYRSHYEQYF
TRBJ1-5,TRBD1,few,TRBV18,TGTGCCAGCTCATCAACAGGGGGTCTTAGCAATCAGCCCCAGCATTTT,CASSSTGGLSNQPQHF
TRBJ1-5,-,-,TRBV4-2,TGTGCCAGCAGCCAAGGTCCAGGTTCAAAGCAGCCCCAGCATTTT,CASSQGPGSKQPQHF
TRBJ2-3,TRBD2,-,TRBV30,TGTGCCTGGAGTGTCCCGGGACTAGGCACAGATACGCAGTATTTT,CAWSVPGLGTDTQYF
TRBJ2-3,TRBD2,few,TRBV6-1,TGTGCCACCAGTGAAAGGGAGATTCTAGCGGGGGGCCGCACAGATACGCAGTATTTT,CATSEREILAGGRTDTQYF
TRBJ2-1,-,-,TRBV20-1,TGCAGTGCTGACGCTGACGTTTTAGATGAGCAGTTCTTC,CSADADVLDEQFF
TRBJ1-2,-,many,TRBV5-1,TGCGCCAGCAAGGAGGGTATGCGGTATGGCTACACCTTC,CASKEGMRYGYTF
TRBJ2-4,TRBD2,many,TRBV12-3/TRBV12-4,TGTGCCAGCAGTTTACTAGCGGGGGGGCCCAAAAACATTCAGTACTTC,CASSLLAGGPKNIQYF
TRBJ2-1,-,few,TRBV6-1,TGTGCCAGCACCCGAGGCTCCTACAATGAGCAGTTCTTC,CASTRGSYNEQFF
TRBJ2-7,-,few,TRBV20-1,TGCAGTGCTAGACCGACAGGCCCCTCCTACGAGCAGTACTTC,CSARPTGPSYEQYF
TRBJ2-3,TRBD2,many,TRBV12-3/TRBV12-4,TGTGCCAGCAGTTTAGGGCGGGGGGCCGTCGAAGATACGCAGTATTTT,CASSLGRGAVEDTQYF
TRBJ2-1,TRBD2,few,TRBV20-1,TGCAGTGCTAGTCCGACTAGCGGGAGAGGCAATGAGCAGTTCTTC,CSASPTSGRGNEQFF
TRBJ2-1,-,few,TRBV5-1,TGCGCCAGTCAACCCCGGGGACTGGCCTACAATGAGCAGTTCTTC,CASQPRGLAYNEQFF
TRBJ2-2,TRBD1,-,TRBV6-2/TRBV6-3,TGTGCCAGCAGTCGAGTCCTTCGAGGGGGCGGAGGCCCTAACACCGGGGAGCTGTTTTTT,CASSRVLRGGGGPNTGELFF
TRBJ2-7,-,-,TRBV20-1,TGCAGTGCTAGGGCCCCTATGAGCTCCTACGAGCAGTACTTC,CSARAPMSSYEQYF
TRBJ2-7,TRBD1,few,TRBV13,TGTGCCAGCAGGCGCTACAGGGGAAACTCTTACGAGCAGTACTTC,CASRRYRGNSYEQYF
TRBJ1-2,TRBD1,-,TRBV15,TGTGCCACCAGCAGAGGCGACAGGGGGGAAAGTGGCTACACCTTC,CATSRGDRGESGYTF
TRBJ1-5,-,many,TRBV12-3/TRBV12-4,TGTGCCAGCAGTGTGAGACGTAGCAATCAGCCCCAGCATTTT,CASSVRRSNQPQHF
TRBJ1-5,-,-,TRBV19,TGTGCCAGTACTCCCGGGCATGGCAATCAGCCCCAGCATTTT,CASTPGHGNQPQHF
TRBJ1-6,-,few,TRBV6-1,TGTGCCACCATAGTTGGGGCCGATTCACCCCTCCACTTT,CATIVGADSPLHF
TRBJ1-1,-,-,TRBV3-1,TGTGCCAGCAGCCAAGATCTGATGCCCCGGGACACTGAAGCTTTCTTT,CASSQDLMPRDTEAFF
TRBJ1-1,-,-,TRBV28,TGTGCCAGCAGTTTTCAAACTGAAGCTTTCTTT,CASSFQTEAFF
TRBJ1-1,TRBD1,many,TRBV18,TGTGCCAGCTCACCACATTGGGACAGGGGAGATGACACTGAAGCTTTCTTT,CASSPHWDRGDDTEAFF
TRBJ2-7,TRBD2,-,TRBV4-2,TGTGCCAGCAGCCATTATGCGGGGGGCTCCTACGAGCAGTACTTC,CASSHYAGGSYEQYF
TRBJ1-6,-,-,TRBV4-3,TGCGCCAGCAGCCATCGATCCTCTTTGAAGAGCTCCTATAATTCACCCCTCCACTTT,CASSHRSSLKSSYNSPLHF
TRBJ1-1,-,-,TRBV3-1,TGTGCCAGCAGCCAAGAAGGGGGGATGAACACTGAAGCTTTCTTT,CASSQEGGMNTEAFF